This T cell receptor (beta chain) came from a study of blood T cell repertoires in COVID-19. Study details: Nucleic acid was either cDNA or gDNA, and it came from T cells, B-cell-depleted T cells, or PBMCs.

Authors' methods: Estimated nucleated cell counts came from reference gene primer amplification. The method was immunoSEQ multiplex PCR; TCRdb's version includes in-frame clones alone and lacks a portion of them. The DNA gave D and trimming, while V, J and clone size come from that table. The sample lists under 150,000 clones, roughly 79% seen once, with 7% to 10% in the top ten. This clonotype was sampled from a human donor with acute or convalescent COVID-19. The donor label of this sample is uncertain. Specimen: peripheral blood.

In DNA form, the CDR3 reads TGTGCCAGCTCACCACAACAGAAGAACACAGATACGCAGTATTTT. This codes for CASSPQQKNTDTQYF. The chain has TRBV18 and TRBJ2-3; D is uncertain. This CDR3 region has 15 residues. V dropped 1 base and J dropped 2 bases, with 10 bases sitting between them. Germline V gene data show CDR1 as KGHSH and CDR2 as LQKENI.